This T cell receptor (beta chain) was recovered during a study of a mutant IDH1 vaccine in newly diagnosed glioma. Sequenced by immunoSEQ multiplex PCR; TCRdb stores in-frame clones only, minus some. This sample carries tens of thousands of clones, over 75% of them seen once, and the ten largest clones take 0.5% to 0.7%. Unmatched junction bases numbered 10, after V lost 4 bases and J lost 1 base. CDR1 is MDHEN, CDR2 SYDVKM, per germline. The CDR3 spans 17 residues. The time point: week 5, during vaccination. Vaccinated patients received 300 ug of mutant IDH1 20-mer peptide per dose, with topical imiquimod. New astrocytomas of WHO grade 3 or 4 that were IDH1-mutant and ATRX-lost were found in the donors. This clone occurred once. Its target is unknown.

Specimen: PBMCs, collected from a glioma patient whose treatment included an IDH1 peptide vaccine. The chain is built from TRBV28 and TRBJ1-1; 9 bases align to TRBD1. This sequence originates from a woman between 45 and 60 years old with glioma. The CDR3 DNA follows: TGTGCCAGCAGTTCCCCAACAGGGGGCGCAGGGAACACTGAAGCTTTCTTT. Protein sequence: CASSSPTGGAGNTEAFF.